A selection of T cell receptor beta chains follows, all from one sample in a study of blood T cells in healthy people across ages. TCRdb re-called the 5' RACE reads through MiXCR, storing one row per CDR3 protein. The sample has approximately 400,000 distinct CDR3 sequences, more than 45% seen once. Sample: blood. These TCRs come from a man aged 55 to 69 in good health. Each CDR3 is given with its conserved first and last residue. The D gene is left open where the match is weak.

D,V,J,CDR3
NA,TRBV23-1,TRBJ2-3,CASSPRQVADTQYF
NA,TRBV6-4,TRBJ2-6,CASSDQASGANVLTF
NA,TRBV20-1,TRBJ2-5,CSAPKLGGLETQYF
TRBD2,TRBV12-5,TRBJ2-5,CASGGDGGSKVTQYF
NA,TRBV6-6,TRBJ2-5,CATWQGRGRNNEQYF
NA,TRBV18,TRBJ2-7,CASSLGQGLNEQYF
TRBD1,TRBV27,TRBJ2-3,CASSRTGLDTQYF
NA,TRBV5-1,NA,CASSLELYAYEQYF
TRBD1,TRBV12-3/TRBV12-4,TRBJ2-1,CASSSGTGEGEQFF
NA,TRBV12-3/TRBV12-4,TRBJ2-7,CASSYQGGSYEQYF